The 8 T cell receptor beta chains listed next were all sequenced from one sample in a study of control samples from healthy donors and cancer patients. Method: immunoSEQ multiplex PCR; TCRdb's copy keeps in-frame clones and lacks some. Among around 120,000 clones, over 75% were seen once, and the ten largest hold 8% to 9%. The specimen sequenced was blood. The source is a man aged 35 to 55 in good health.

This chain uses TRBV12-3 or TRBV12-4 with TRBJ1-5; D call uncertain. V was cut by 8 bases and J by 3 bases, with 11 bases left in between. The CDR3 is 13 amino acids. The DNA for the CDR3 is TGTGCCAGCCGATACGGTTTCAATCAGCCCCAGCATTTT. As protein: CASRYGFNQPQHF.

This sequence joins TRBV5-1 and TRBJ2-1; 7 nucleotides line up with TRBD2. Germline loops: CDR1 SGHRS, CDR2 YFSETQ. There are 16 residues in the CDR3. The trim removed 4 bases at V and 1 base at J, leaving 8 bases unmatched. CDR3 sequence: CASSPTGTTSYNEQFF. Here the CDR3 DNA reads TGCGCCAGCAGCCCGACCGGGACTACATCCTACAATGAGCAGTTCTTC.

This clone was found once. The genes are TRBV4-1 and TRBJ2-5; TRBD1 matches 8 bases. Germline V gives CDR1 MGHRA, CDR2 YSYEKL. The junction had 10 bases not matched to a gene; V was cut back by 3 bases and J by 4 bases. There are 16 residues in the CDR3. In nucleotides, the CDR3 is TGCGCCAGCAGCCAGAACCAGGGGGCCGAGCGAGAGACCCAGTACTTC. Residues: CASSQNQGAERETQYF.

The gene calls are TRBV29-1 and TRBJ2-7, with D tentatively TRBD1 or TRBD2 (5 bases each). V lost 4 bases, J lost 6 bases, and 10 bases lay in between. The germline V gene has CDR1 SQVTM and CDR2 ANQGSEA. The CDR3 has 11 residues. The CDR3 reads CSVGWGFEQYF. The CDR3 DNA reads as TGCAGCGTTGGGTGGGGGTTCGAGCAGTACTTC.

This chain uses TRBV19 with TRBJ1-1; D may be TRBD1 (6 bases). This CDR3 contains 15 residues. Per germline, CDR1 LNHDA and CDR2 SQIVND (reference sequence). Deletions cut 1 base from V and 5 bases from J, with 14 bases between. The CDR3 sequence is CASSIGSGGLTEAFF. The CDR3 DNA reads TGTGCCAGTAGTATAGGCTCCGGGGGCTTGACTGAAGCTTTCTTT.

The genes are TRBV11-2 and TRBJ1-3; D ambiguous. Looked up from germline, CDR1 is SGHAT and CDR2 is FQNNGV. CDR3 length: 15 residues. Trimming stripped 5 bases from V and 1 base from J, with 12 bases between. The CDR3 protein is CASSVRRGSGNTIYF. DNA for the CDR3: TGTGCCAGCAGCGTACGACGGGGATCTGGAAACACCATATATTTT. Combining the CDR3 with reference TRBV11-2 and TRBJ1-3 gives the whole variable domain EAGVAQSPRYKIIEKRQSVAFWCNPISGHATLYWYQQILGQGPKLLIQFQNNGVVDDSQLPKDRFSAERLKGVDSTLKIQPAKLEDSAVYLCASSVRRGSGNTIYFGEGSWLTVV.

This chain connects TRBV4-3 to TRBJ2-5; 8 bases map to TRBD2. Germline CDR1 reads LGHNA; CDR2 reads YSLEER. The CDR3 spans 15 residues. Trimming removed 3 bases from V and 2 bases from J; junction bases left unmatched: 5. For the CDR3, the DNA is TGCGCCAGCAGCCAGATAGGACTAGCACAAGAGACCCAGTACTTC. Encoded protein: CASSQIGLAQETQYF.

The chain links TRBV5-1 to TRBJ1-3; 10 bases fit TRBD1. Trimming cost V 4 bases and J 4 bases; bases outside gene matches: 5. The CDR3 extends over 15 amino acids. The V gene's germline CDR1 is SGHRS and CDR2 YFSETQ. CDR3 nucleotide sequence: TGCGCCAGCAGCCAAGACAGGGGGCGAGGAAACACCATATATTTT. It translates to CASSQDRGRGNTIYF.